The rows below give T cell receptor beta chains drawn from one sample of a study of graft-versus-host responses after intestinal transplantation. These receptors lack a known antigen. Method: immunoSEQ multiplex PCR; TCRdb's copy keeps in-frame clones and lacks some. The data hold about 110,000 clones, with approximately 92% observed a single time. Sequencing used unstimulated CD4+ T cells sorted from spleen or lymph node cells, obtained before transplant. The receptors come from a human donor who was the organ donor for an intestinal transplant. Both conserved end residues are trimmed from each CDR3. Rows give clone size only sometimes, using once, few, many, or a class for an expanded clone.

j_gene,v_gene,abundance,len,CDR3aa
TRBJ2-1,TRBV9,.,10,ASSVLGNEQF
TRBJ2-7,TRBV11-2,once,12,ASSSGTGTYEQY
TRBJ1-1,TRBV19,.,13,ASIRRKKGNAEAF
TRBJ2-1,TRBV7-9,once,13,ASSQSGTSYNEQF
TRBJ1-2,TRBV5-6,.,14,ASGLATRRVGGSYT
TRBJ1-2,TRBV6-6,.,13,ASSAGWDTGYGYT
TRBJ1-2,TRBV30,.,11,AWSEQGFDGYT
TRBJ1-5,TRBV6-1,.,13,ASRPGQGGNQPQH
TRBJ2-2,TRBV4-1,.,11,ASSGREHGELF
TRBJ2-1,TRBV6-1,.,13,ASSRSGSGHNEQF
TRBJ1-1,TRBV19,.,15,ASSIGVAGGGYTEAF
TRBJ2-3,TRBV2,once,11,ASNRQVTDTQY
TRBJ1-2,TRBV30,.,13,AWKGTSGTGGGDT
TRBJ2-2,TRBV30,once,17,AWSVPGLAGRAITGELF
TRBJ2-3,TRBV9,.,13,ASSVGTLSTDTQY
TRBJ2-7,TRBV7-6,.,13,ASSSGLAGVYEQY
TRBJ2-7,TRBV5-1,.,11,ASSSDRGHEQY